The T cell receptor (beta chain) described here comes from a study of blood T cell repertoires in COVID-19. The CDR3 runs to 15 residues. The germline V gene encodes CDR1 SGHTA and CDR2 FQGNSA. The V and J ends lost 1 base and 7 bases, in that order; junction bases with no gene match: 7. In the authors' workflow: For nucleated cells, counts were estimated from reference gene primer amplification. This table comes from immunoSEQ multiplex PCR, and its TCRdb copy is limited to in-frame clones, with some not included. V and J calls and clone size are those listed in that table; D and trimming were worked out from the DNA. This table has 270,000 or so clones, roughly 89% appearing once.

Specimen: peripheral blood. This receptor was taken from a young woman with COVID-19, enrolled during active disease. The chain joins TRBV7-2 to TRBJ1-2, with 9 nucleotides matching TRBD1. The CDR3, as DNA: TGTGCCAGCAGCTTAGGGACAGGGGTCGTCTCTGGCTACACCTTC. It is translated as CASSLGTGVVSGYTF. Together with reference TRBV7-2 and TRBJ1-2, the CDR3 gives the full variable domain: GAGVSQSPSNKVTEKGKDVELRCDPISGHTALYWYRQSLGQGLEFLIYFQGNSAPDKSGLPSDRFSAERTGGSVSTLTIQRTQQEDSAVYLCASSLGTGVVSGYTFGSGTRLTVV.